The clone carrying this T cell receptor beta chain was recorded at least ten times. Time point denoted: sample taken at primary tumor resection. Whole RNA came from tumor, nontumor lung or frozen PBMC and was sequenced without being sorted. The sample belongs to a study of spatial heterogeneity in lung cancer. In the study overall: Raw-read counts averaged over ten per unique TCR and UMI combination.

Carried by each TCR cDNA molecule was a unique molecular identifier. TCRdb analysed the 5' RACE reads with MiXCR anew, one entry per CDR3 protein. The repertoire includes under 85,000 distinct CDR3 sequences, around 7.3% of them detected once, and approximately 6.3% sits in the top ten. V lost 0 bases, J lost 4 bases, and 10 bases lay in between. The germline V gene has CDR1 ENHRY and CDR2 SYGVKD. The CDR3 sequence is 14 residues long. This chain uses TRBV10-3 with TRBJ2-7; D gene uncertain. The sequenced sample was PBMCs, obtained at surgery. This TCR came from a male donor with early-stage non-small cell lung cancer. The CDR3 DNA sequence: TGTGCCATCAGTGAGTCGCGGCAGGATTACGAGCAGTACTTC. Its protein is CAISESRQDYEQYF.